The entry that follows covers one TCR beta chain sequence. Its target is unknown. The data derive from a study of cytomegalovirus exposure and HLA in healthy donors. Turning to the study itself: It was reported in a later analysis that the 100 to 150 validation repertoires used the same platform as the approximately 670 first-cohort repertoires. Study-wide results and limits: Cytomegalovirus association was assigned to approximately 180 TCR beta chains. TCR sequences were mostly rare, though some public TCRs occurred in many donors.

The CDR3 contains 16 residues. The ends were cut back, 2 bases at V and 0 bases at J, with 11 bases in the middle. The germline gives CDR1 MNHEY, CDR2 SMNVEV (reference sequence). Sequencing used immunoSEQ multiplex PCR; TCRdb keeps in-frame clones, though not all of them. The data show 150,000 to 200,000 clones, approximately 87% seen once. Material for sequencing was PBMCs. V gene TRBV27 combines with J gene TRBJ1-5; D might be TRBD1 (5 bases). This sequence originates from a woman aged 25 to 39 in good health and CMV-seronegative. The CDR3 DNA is TGTGCCAGCAGTTTAACAGGTTCGGATAGCAATCAGCCCCAGCATTTT. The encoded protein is CASSLTGSDSNQPQHF.